This TCR beta chain emerged from a study of blood T cell repertoires in COVID-19. CDR1 is MGHDK and CDR2 is SYGVNS in the germline V gene. Trimming pared 7 bases from V and 6 bases from J, leaving 25 bases between. The CDR3 is 17 amino acids. Methods used by the authors: Amplification with reference gene primers provided the estimates of nucleated cell counts. Sequenced by immunoSEQ multiplex PCR; TCRdb stores in-frame clones only, minus some. V and J calls and clone size are as listed in that table; D and trimming were resolved from the DNA. The sample lists 500,000 or so clones; 87% were seen once. The chain carries TRBV25-1 and TRBJ2-1; a weak D match, TRBD1 (5 bases). This clonotype was sampled from a young woman who had recovered from COVID-19. Input material: PBMCs or T cells enriched from blood (not recorded which). The CDR3 spells CASTDFFRVKLTNEQFF. The CDR3 coding sequence is TGTGCCAGCACAGACTTTTTCAGGGTCAAGTTGACCAATGAGCAGTTCTTC.